The T cell receptor (beta chain) described here comes from a study of OX40 agonist ivuxolimab in advanced cancers. Whole-study context: Dose-escalation patients were diagnosed with hepatocellular carcinoma, melanoma, renal cell cancer or head and neck cancer. Overall study findings and caveats: Circulating CD4+ and CD8+ T cells showed clonal expansion by week 6 at 0.1 to 3.0 mg/kg. Certain nonresponders additionally had low normalized T-cell clonal expansion.

The CDR3 runs to 15 residues. V shed 5 bases, J shed 10 bases, and the junction held 11 bases outside the gene matches. CDR1 and CDR2 (germline): PRHDT, FYEKMQ (reference sequence). Produced via immunoSEQ multiplex PCR; TCRdb's table is partial and in-frame only. The data show roughly 3,500 clones, with 70% to 75% seen just once and approximately 83% held by the top ten. Of note for this clone: As yet, its antigen is unknown.

The chain joins TRBV13 to TRBJ1-6; 7 bases map to TRBD1. Sequenced here: CD4+ or CD8+ T cells sorted from blood, sampled in a trial of the OX40 agonist ivuxolimab. The receptor's source is an adult with an advanced solid tumor such as melanoma, head and neck, liver or kidney cancer. The DNA of the CDR3 is TGTGCCAGCAGCCCGCGACAGGGAGGAAACTCACCCCTCCACTTT. This codes for CASSPRQGGNSPLHF. The full variable domain, completed using reference TRBV13 and TRBJ1-6, is AAGVIQSPRHLIKEKRETATLKCYPIPRHDTVYWYQQGPGQDPQFLISFYEKMQSDKGSIPDRFSAQQFSDYHSELNMSSLELGDSALYFCASSPRQGGNSPLHFGNGTRLTVT.